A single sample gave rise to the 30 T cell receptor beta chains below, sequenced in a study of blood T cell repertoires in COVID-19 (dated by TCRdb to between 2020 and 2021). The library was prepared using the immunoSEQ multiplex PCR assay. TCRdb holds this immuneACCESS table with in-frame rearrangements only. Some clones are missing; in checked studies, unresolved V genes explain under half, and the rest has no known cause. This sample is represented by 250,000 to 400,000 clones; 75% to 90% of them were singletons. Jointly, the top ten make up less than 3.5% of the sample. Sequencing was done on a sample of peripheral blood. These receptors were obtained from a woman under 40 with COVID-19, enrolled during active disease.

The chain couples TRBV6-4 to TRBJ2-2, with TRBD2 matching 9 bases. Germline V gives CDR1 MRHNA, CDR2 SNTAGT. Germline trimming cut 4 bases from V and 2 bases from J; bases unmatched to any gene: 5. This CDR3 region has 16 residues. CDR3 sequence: CASSGGAGGNTGELFF. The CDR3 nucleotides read TGTGCCAGCAGTGGGGGAGCGGGAGGAAACACCGGGGAGCTGTTTTTT.

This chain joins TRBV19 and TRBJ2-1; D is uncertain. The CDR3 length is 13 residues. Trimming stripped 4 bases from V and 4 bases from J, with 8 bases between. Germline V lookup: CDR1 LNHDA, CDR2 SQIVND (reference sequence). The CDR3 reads CASSSDGYNEQFF. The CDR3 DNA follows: TGTGCCAGTAGTAGTGACGGGTACAATGAGCAGTTCTTC.

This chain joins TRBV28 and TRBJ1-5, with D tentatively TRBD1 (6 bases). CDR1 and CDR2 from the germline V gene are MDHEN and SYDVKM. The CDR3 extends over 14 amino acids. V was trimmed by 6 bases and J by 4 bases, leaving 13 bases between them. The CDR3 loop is CASREQGENQPQHF. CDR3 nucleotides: TGTGCCAGCAGGGAACAGGGTGAGAATCAGCCCCAGCATTTT.

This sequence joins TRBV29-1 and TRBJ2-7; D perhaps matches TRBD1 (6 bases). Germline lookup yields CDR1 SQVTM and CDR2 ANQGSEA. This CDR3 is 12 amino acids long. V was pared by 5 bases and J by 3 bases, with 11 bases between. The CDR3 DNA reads TGCAGCGTTCTTGGACAGTTCTACGAGCAGTACTTC. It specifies CSVLGQFYEQYF.

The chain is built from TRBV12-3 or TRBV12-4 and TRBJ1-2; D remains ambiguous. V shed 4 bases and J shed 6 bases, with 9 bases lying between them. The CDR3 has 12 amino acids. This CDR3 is CASSSWAHGYTF. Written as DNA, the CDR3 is TGTGCCAGCAGTTCCTGGGCCCATGGCTACACCTTC.

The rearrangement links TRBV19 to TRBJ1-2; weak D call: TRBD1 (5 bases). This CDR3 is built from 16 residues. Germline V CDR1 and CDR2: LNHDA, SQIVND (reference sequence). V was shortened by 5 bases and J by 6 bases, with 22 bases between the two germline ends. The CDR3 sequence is CASSEVAGWRVDGYTF. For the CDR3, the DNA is TGTGCCAGTAGTGAGGTCGCAGGGTGGAGAGTGGATGGCTACACCTTC.

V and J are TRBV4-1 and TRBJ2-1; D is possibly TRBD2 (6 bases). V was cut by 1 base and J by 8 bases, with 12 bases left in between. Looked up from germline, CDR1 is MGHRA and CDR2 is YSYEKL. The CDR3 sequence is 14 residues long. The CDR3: CASSQAGVDDEQFF. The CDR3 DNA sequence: TGCGCCAGCAGCCAAGCGGGGGTGGACGATGAGCAGTTCTTC.

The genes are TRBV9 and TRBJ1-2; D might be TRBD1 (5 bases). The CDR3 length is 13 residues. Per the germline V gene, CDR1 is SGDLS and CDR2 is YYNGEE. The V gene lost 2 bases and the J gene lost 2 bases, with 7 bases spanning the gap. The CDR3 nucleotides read TGTGCCAGCAGCGTGGCAGGGAACTATGGCTACACCTTC. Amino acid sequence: CASSVAGNYGYTF.

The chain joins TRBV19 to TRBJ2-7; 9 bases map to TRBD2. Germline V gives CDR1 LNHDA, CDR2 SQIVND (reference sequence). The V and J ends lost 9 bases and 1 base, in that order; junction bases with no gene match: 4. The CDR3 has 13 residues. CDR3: CASRTSVSYEQYF. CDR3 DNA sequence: TGTGCCAGCAGGACTAGCGTTTCCTACGAGCAGTACTTC.

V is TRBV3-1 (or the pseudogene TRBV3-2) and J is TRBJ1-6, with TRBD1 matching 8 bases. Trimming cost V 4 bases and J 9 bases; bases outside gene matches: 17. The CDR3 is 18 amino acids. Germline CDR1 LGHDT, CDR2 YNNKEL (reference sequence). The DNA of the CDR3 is TGTGCCAGCAGCCCTGTCGGACAGGGACCCTCGATTTTTTCACCCCTCCACTTT. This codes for CASSPVGQGPSIFSPLHF.

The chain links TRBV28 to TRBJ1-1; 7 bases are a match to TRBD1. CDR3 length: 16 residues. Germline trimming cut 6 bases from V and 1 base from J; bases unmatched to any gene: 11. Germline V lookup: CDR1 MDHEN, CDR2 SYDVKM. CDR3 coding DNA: TGTGCCAGCAGCGCCCTCGGACAGGTTGGGAACACTGAAGCTTTCTTT. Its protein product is CASSALGQVGNTEAFF.

DNA for the CDR3: TGTGCCAGCTCACAAGGACAGGGGACGAATTCACCCCTCCACTTT. Protein product: CASSQGQGTNSPLHF. The J gene is TRBJ1-6, the V gene TRBV18; 9 positions match TRBD1. Germline values: CDR1 KGHSH, CDR2 LQKENI. This CDR3 is 15 amino acids long. The V segment lost 4 bases and the J segment 7 bases; nucleotides outside the gene matches: 5.

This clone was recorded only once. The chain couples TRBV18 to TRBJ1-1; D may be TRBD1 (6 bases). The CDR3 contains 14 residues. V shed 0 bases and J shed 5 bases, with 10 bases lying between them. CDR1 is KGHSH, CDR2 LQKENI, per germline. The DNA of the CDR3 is TGTGCCAGCTCACCACCGACAGGTCGTACTGAAGCTTTCTTT. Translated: CASSPPTGRTEAFF.

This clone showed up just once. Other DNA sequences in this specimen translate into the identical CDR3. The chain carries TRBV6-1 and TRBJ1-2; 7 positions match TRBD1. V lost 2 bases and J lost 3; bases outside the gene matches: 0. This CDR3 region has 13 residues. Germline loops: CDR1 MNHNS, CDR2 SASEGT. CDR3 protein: CASSETGDYGYTF. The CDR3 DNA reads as TGTGCCAGCAGTGAAACAGGGGACTATGGCTACACCTTC.

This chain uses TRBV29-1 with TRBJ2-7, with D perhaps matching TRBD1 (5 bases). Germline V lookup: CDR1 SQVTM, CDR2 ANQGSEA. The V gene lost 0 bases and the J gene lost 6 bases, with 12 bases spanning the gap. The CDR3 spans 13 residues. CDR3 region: CSVEDHQGAEQYF. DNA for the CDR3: TGCAGCGTTGAAGACCACCAGGGTGCCGAGCAGTACTTC.

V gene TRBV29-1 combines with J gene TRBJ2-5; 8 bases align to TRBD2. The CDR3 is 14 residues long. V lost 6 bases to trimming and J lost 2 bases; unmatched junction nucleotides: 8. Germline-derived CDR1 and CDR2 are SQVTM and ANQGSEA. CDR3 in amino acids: CSVNFGTRQETQYF. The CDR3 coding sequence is TGCAGCGTAAACTTCGGGACTAGACAAGAGACCCAGTACTTC.

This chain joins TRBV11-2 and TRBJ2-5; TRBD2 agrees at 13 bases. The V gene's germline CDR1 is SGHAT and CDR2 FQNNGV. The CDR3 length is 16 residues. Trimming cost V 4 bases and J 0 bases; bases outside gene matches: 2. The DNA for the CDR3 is TGTGCCAGCAGCTCTGGGACTAGCGGGGACCAAGAGACCCAGTACTTC. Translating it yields CASSSGTSGDQETQYF.

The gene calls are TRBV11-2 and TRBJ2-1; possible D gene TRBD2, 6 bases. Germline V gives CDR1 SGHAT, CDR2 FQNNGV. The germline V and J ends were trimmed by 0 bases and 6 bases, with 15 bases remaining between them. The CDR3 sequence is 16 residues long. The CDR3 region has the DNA TGTGCCAGCAGCTTAGAGGGCGGGATGGGCCTCAATGAGCAGTTCTTC. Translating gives CASSLEGGMGLNEQFF.

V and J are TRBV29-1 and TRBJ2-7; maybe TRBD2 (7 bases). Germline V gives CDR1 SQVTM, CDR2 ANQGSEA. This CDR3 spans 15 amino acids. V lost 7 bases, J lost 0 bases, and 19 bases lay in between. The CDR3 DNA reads TGCAGCGCTAAAGGGGGGGGCCTAGTCTCCTACGAGCAGTACTTC. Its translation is CSAKGGGLVSYEQYF.

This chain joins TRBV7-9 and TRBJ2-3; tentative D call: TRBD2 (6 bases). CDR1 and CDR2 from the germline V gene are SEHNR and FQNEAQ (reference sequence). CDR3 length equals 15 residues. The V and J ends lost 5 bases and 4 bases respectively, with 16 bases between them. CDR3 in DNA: TGTGCCAGCAGCCGCATCGGGCGGGAAGCAGATACGCAGTATTTT. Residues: CASSRIGREADTQYF.

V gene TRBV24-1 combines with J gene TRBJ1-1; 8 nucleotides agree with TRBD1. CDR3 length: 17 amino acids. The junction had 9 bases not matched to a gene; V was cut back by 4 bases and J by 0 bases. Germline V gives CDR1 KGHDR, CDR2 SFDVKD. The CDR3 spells CATSEGGTGLLNTEAFF. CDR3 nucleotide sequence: TGTGCCACCAGTGAGGGGGGGACAGGTCTTCTGAACACTGAAGCTTTCTTT.

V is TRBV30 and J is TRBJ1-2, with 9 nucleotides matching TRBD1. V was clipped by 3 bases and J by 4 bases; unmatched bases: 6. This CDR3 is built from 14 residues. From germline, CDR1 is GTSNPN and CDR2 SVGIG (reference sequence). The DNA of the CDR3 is TGTGCCTGGAGCCGGGACAGGGAAATCTATGGCTACACCTTC. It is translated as CAWSRDREIYGYTF.

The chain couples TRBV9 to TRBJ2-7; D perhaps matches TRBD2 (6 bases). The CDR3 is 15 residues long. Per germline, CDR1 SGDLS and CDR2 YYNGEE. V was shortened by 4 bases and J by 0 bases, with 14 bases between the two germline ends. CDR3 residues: CASSTGGDFSYEQYF. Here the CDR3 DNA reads TGTGCCAGCAGCACCGGAGGGGATTTCTCCTACGAGCAGTACTTC. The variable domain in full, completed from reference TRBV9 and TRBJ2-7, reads DSGVTQTPKHLITATGQRVTLRCSPRSGDLSVYWYQQSLDQGLQFLIQYYNGEERAKGNILERFSAQQFPDLHSELNLSSLELGDSALYFCASSTGGDFSYEQYFGPGTRLTVT.

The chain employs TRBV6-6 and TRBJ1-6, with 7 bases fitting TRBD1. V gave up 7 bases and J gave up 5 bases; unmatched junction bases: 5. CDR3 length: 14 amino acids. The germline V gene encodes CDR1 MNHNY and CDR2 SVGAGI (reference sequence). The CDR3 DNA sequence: TGTGCCAGCACCCCGGGACAGCATAATTCACCCCTCCACTTT. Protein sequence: CASTPGQHNSPLHF.

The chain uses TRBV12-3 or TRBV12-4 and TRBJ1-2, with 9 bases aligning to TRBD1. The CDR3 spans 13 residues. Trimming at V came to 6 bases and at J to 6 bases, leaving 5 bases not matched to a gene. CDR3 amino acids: CASRRRQGDGYTF. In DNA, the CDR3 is TGTGCCAGCAGGCGGAGACAGGGGGATGGCTACACCTTC.

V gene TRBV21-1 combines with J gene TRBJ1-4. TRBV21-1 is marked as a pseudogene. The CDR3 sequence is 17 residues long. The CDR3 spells CASSTRRMRVDREKLFF. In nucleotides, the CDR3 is TGTGCCAGCAGCACCCGAAGGATGAGGGTGGATCGTGAAAAACTGTTTTTT.

The CDR3 sequence: CASSWSGTSGRNEQYF. For the CDR3, the DNA is TGTGCCAGCAGCTGGTCCGGGACTAGCGGGAGAAACGAGCAGTACTTC. The J gene is TRBJ2-7, the V gene TRBV11-2; 14 nucleotides align to TRBD2. CDR3 length equals 16 residues. CDR1 and CDR2 (germline): SGHAT, FQNNGV. Trimming at V came to 4 bases and at J to 5 bases, leaving 7 bases not matched to a gene.

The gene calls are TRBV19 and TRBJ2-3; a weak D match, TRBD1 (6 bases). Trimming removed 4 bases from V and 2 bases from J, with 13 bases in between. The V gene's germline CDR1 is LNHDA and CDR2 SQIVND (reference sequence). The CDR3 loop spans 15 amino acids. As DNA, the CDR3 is TGTGCCAGTAGTACAGAGGACAGCATCACAGATACGCAGTATTTT. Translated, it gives CASSTEDSITDTQYF. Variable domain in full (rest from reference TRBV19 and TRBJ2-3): DGGITQSPKYLFRKEGQNVTLSCEQNLNHDAMYWYRQDPGQGLRLIYYSQIVNDFQKGDIAEGYSVSREKKESFPLTVTSAQKNPTAFYLCASSTEDSITDTQYFGPGTRLTVL.

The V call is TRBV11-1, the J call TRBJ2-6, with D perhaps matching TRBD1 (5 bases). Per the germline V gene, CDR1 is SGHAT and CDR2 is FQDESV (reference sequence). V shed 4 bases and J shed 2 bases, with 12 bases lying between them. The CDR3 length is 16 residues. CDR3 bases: TGTGCCAGCAGCTCCAACTGGGGCCCTGGGGCCAACGTCCTGACTTTC. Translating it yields CASSSNWGPGANVLTF.

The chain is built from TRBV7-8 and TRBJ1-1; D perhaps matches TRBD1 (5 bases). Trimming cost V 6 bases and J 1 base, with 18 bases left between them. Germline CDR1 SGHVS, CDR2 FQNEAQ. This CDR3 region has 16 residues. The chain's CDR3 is CASSSEGRAENTEAFF. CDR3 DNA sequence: TGTGCCAGCAGTTCTGAGGGGAGGGCGGAGAACACTGAAGCTTTCTTT.